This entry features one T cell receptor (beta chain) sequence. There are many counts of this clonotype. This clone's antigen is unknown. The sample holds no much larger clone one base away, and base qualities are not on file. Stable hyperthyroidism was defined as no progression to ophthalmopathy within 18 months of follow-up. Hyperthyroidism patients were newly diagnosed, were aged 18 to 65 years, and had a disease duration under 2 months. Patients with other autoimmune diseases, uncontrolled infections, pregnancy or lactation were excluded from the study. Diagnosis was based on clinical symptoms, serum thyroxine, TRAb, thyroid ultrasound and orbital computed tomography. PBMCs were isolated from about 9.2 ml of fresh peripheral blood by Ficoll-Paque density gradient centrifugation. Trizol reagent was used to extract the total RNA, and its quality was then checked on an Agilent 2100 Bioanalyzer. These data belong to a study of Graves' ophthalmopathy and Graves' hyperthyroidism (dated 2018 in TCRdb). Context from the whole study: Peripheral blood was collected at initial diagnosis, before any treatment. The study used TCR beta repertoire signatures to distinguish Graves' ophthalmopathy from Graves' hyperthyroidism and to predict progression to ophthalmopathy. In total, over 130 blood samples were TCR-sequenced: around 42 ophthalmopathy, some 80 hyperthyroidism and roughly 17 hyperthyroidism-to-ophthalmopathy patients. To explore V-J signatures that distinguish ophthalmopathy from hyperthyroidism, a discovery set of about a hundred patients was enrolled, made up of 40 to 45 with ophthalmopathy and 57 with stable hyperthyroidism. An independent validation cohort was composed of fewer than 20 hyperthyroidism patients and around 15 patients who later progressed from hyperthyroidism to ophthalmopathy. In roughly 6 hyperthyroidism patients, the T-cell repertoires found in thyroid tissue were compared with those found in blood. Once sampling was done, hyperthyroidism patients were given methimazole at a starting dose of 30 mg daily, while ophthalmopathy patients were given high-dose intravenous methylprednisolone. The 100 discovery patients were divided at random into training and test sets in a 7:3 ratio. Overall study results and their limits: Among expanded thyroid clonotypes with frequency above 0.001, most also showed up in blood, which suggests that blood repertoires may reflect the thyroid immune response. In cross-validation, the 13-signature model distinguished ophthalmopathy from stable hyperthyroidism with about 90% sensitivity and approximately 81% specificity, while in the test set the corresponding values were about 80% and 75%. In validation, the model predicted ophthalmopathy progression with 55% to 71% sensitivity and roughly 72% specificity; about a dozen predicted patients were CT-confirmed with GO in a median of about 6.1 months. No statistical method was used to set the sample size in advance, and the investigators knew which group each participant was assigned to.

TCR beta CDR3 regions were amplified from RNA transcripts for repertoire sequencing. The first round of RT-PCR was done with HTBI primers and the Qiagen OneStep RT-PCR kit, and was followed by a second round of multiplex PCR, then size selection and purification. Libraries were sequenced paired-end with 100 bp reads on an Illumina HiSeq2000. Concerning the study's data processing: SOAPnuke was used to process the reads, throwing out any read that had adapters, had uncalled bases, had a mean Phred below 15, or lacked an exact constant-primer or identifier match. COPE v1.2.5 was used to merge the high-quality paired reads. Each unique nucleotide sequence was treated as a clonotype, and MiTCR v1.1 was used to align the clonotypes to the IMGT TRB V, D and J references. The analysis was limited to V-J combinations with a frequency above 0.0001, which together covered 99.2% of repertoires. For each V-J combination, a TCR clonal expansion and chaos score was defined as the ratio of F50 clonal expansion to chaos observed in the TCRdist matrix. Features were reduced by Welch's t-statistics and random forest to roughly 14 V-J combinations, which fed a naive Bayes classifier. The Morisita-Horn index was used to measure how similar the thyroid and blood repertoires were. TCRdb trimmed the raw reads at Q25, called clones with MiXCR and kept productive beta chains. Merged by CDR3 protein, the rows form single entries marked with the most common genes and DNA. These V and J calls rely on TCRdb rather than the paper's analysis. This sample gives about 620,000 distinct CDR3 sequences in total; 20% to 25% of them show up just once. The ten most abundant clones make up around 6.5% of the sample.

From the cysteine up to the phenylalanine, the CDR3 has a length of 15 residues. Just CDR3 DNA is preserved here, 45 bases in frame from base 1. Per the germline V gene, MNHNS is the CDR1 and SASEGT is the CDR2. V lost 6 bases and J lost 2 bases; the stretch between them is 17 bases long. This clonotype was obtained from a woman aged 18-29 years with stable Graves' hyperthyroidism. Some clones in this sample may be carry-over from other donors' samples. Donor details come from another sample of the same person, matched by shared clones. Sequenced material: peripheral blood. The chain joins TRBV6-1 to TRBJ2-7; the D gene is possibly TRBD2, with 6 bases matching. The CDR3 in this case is CASRDPSEGPYEQYF. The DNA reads TGTGCCAGCAGGGATCCTAGCGAGGGACCCTACGAGCAGTACTTC.